This TCR beta chain was recorded in a study of blood T cell repertoires in COVID-19. Study information: Acute and convalescent COVID-19 specimens originated in the United States, Italy and Spain. The analysed material was cDNA or gDNA that came from T cells, B-cell-depleted T cells, or PBMCs.

With 3 bases removed from V and 4 bases from J, the gap between germline ends came to 9 bases. CDR3 length: 13 amino acids. Original analysis: Nucleated cell counts were estimated from reference gene primer amplification. The method was immunoSEQ multiplex PCR; TCRdb's version includes in-frame clones alone and lacks a portion of them. V, J and clone size are those of that table, while D and trimming were read from the DNA. The table has about 200,000 clones, approximately 90% seen once. This rearrangement joins TRBV12-3 or TRBV12-4 to TRBJ1-1; maybe TRBD1 (5 bases). The sequenced sample consisted of peripheral blood. The clonotype was recovered from a woman between 35 and 50 years old with acute or convalescent COVID-19. Written as DNA, the CDR3 is TGTGCCAGCAGTTTGGTGGGGGGCACTGAAGCTTTCTTT. It translates to CASSLVGGTEAFF.